This T cell receptor beta chain was sequenced in a study of cytomegalovirus exposure and HLA in healthy donors (dated by TCRdb to 2015 to 2018). Turning to the overall study: A later analysis indicated that the 90 to 150 validation repertoires were generated on the platform also employed for the 666 repertoires of the first cohort. In addition to the first cohort of 500 to 850 subjects, a separate validation cohort of approximately 130 different subjects was used. The study aimed to test whether cataloging public T cell receptors could reveal signatures of past pathogen exposure. The study combined high-throughput TCR immunosequencing, statistical association of individual TCRs with disease status, and machine learning to predict cytomegalovirus infection status.

Donors formed part of the validation cohort, which comprised over a hundred subjects and was distinct from the first cohort of over 500 subjects. As to this clone: No cognate antigen has been identified for it. Per-base qualities were not stored, and no clone one base away is much larger.

To prepare the library, the immunoSEQ multiplex PCR assay was applied. Per the source publication's procedure: To diagnose cytomegalovirus status from the catalog of TCR beta chain sequences, a statistical classification framework was built. TCRdb limited this immuneACCESS table to in-frame rearrangements with V and J called. A share of clones is missing; checked studies link under half to unresolved V genes, and the rest is unexplained. The V and J calls and the clone size are those of that table, but D and trimming were determined from the DNA. Recorded for this sample are 150,000 to 200,000 clones; about 81% of them occurred a single time. Of the sample, 1% to 1.5% is held by the ten largest clones. The investigation overall reported the following: Most TCR sequences were observed very rarely across donors, whereas some public TCRs were present in many individuals. A total of fewer than 200 TCR beta chains were listed by the study as associated with cytomegalovirus. Three of the identified cytomegalovirus-associated TCR beta chains were confirmed in vitro to be specific for cytomegalovirus antigens. Cytomegalovirus status was reported to be diagnosed by the classifier with high specificity and sensitivity in both the original and validation cohorts. The authors suggested that the approach could potentially be extended to other disease states and immunological phenotypes. A later analysis had no HLA typing for the validation cohort, so co-occurrence there was scored across all 120 repertoires. Of the cluster scores, roughly 93% were above 0 in a later analysis, which found that TCRs clustered in the first cohort also tended to co-occur in the 95 to 150 validation repertoires.

At the junction V is shortened by 9 bases and J by 0 bases, with 21 bases in between. In the germline V gene, CDR1 corresponds to WSHSY and CDR2 to SAAADI. From the cysteine up to the phenylalanine, the CDR3 has a length of 16 residues. Here the CDR3 DNA is all that survives: 48 bases in frame from base 1. The V and J genes are TRBV10-2 and TRBJ2-7; D gene: possibly TRBD1, on 6 matching bases. The sequenced material came from PBMCs. This receptor was identified in a woman under 40 in good health and CMV-seronegative. The DNA sequence is TGCGCCAGTCGTAGGGGTGTCGGACAGAGCTCCTACGAGCAGTACTTC. It specifies CASRRGVGQSSYEQYF.